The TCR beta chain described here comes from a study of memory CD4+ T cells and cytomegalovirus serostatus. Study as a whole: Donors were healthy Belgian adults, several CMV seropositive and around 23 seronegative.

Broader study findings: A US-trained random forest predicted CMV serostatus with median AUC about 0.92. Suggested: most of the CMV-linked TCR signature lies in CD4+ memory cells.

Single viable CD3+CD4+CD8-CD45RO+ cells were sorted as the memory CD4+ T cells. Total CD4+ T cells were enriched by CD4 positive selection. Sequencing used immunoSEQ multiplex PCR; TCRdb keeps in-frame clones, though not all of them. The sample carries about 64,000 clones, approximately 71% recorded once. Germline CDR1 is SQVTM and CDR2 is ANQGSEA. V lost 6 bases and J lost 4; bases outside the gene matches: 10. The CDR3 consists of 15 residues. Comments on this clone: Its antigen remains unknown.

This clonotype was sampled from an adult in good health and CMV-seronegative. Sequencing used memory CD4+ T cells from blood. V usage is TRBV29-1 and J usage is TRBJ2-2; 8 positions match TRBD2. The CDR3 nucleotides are TGCAGCGTCACTCGGGGGGGTGGAGGCACCGGGGAGCTGTTTTTT. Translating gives CSVTRGGGGTGELFF.